This TCR beta chain comes out of a study of blood T cell repertoires in COVID-19. Across the whole study: In each case, the material was cDNA or gDNA derived from T cells, B-cell-depleted T cells, or PBMCs.

This table comes from immunoSEQ multiplex PCR, and its TCRdb copy is limited to in-frame clones, with some not included. Altogether 180,000 or so clones are present, around 89% being singletons, with the ten largest covering 3.5% to 4.5%. V gave up 0 bases and J gave up 3 bases, with 10 bases separating them. CDR1 is SGDLS, CDR2 YYNGEE, per germline. The CDR3 is 15 amino acids. Sequencing input: peripheral blood. This sequence joins TRBV9 and TRBJ1-3; no reliable D call. The TCR originated in a woman between 25 and 40 years old with acute or convalescent COVID-19. In DNA form, the CDR3 reads TGTGCCAGCAGCGTAGCTCTGGCTGATGGAAACACCATATATTTT. Translated, it gives CASSVALADGNTIYF. Variable domain in full (rest from reference TRBV9 and TRBJ1-3): DSGVTQTPKHLITATGQRVTLRCSPRSGDLSVYWYQQSLDQGLQFLIQYYNGEERAKGNILERFSAQQFPDLHSELNLSSLELGDSALYFCASSVALADGNTIYFGEGSWLTVV.